The entry below gives a single T cell receptor (beta chain) sequence along with its context. This sample is part of a study of PD-L1 blockade in urothelial cancer. The length of the CDR3 is 14 residues. Per the germline V gene, CDR1 is MGHDK and CDR2 is SYGVNS. The V gene lost 4 bases and the J gene lost 2 bases, with 11 bases spanning the gap. The time point here: peripheral blood 6 weeks after treatment start. Generated by immunoSEQ multiplex PCR, the TCRdb table keeps only in-frame clones and is missing some. The sample carries about 130,000 clones, roughly 82% recorded once. The TCR comes from a man between 45 and 60 years old with urothelial cancer. Here the sequenced sample was PBMCs, taken around atezolizumab (anti-PD-L1) treatment. This sequence joins TRBV25-1 and TRBJ1-2; D is uncertain. CDR3 bases: TGTGCCAGCAGTGCCTTGACGGAGAACTATGGCTACACCTTC. This gives the protein CASSALTENYGYTF.